This TCR beta chain appears in the sequencing data of a study of OX40 agonist ivuxolimab in advanced cancers. Across the whole study: Enrolled patients in dose escalation had cancers that were hepatocellular carcinoma, melanoma, renal cell or head and neck cancer.

Turning to this clone: As yet, its antigen is unknown.

Study outcomes and limitations: Clonal expansion was seen in CD4+ and CD8+ blood T cells by week 6 at 0.1 to 3.0 mg/kg. The antigens recognized by the expanded peripheral T cells, that is their antigen specificity, were not determined.

This CDR3 contains 14 residues. The germline V and J ends were trimmed by 5 bases and 0 bases, with 10 bases remaining between them. The germline V gene has CDR1 SGHTA and CDR2 FQGNSA. TCRdb's copy holds only in-frame clones and misses some; the assay was immunoSEQ multiplex PCR. The sample carries under 100,000 clones, more than 70% recorded once. The sample consisted of CD4+ or CD8+ T cells sorted from blood, taken in a trial of the OX40 agonist ivuxolimab. The receptor's source is an adult with an advanced solid tumor such as melanoma, head and neck, liver or kidney cancer. The V gene is TRBV7-2, the J gene TRBJ1-1; D unresolved. The CDR3, as DNA: TGTGCCAGCAGCCCCCCGACCATGAACACTGAAGCTTTCTTT. This sequence encodes CASSPPTMNTEAFF.